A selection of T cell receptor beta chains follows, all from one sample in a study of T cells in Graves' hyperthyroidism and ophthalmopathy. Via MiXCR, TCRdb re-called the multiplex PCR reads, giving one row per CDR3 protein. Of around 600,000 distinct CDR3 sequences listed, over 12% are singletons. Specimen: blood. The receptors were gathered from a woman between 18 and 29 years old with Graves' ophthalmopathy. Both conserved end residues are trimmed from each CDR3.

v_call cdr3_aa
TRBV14 ASSQVASGGGTQY
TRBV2 ASNPGTGADTQY
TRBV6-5 ASSYSLTVEQY
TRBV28 ASSSSGRGETQY
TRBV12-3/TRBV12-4 ASGASSYEQY
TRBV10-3 AISESSNRASEAF
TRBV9 ASSVDSTTYEQY
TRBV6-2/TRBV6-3 ASSRRTGYLTARQETQY
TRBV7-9 ASSLSYVDQPQH
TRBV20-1 SARGLAGRPAYEQY
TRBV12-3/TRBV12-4 ASSLFPSNEKLF
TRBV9 ASSRPGRGAATNEKLF
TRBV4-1 ASSQDVGTAYNEQF
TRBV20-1 SARTGTGAYEQY
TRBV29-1 SVDNRVGTEAF
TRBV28 ASSLSGTVNTEAF
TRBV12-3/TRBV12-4 ASSRVGTGDNEQF
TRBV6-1 ASRPRRGAHTEAF
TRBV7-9 ASSLRNFRGSGRPRDTQY
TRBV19 ASSIGHGTTYNEQF
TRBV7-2 ASSRRTGGENIQY
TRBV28 ASRQSQAKNIQY
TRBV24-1 ATSDAGPRGLF
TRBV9 ASSVGVRAYEQY
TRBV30 AWSVRVGGPSLNEQF
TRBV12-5 ASGYPLRGAHSNQPQH
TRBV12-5 ASGLEKTQY
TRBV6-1 ASRRGGQGANEKLF
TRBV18 ASSPTTENTEAF
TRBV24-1 ATSDTQGQETQY
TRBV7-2 ASSSGPNSPLH
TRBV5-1 ASYRGVGPLNTEAF
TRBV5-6 ASKEGGETQY
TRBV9 ASSAPRELRNEQF
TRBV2 ATTGQGYEQY
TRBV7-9 ASSWDRTGVEQY
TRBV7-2 ASSPAGTSGHTDTQY
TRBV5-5 ASSLEPTRETQY
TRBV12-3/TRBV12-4 ASSLGSGTANYGYT
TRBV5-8 ASSLRSGISNQPQH
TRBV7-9 ASSPAVISSGNTIY
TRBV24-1 ATGDSLHEQY
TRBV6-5 ASSYSRRGREAF
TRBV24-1 ATSDPGLAGTSTDTQY
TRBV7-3 ASSLMGLAGPNTGELF
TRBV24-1 ATSDRDRGRYEQF
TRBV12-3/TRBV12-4 ASSLISGRRTNEQF
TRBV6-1 ASTRRQGVREQY
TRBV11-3 ASSPGVSGAYNEQF
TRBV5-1 ASSPGTGPEQY
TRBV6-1 ASSRQMGQGDYGYT
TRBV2 ASKVGMNSNQPQH
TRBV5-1 ASSWGLGTGELF
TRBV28 ASSLGPKNIQY
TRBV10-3 AISESKKEAF
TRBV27 ASGIAGRGGEKLF
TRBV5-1 ASSLRSEGTGELF
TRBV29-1 SVETDRVGNEQF
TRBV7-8 ASSLGSYRGYQQETQY
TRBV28 ASSFPGLAGVLTDTQY